The clone carrying this T cell receptor (beta chain) was observed a single time. Its antigen is as yet unknown. These data come from a study of cytomegalovirus exposure and HLA in healthy donors. About the study: There were fewer than 130 million unique TCR beta sequences, drawn from some 180 million T cells, in an earlier analysis. Whole-study results and caveats: In an earlier analysis, about 87% or about 30%: the productive usage of most TCR beta V segments.

The primer mix had 60 Vbeta and 13 Jbeta primers. Generated by immunoSEQ multiplex PCR, the TCRdb table keeps only in-frame clones and is missing some. Here the sample spans roughly 120,000 clones, about 80% being singletons. Between the trimmed V and J ends, which lost 2 bases and 1 base, there was a span of 8 bases. Per germline, CDR1 KGHSH and CDR2 LQKENI. CDR3 length: 14 residues. The clonotype originates from a man aged 25-45 years in good health and CMV-seronegative. J is TRBJ2-5 and V is TRBV18; D is ambiguous. The sequenced material came from PBMCs. This CDR3 reads CASSPAGLQETQYF. DNA for the CDR3: TGTGCCAGCTCACCAGCAGGCCTCCAAGAGACCCAGTACTTC.